This entry describes one T cell receptor beta chain. The germline gives CDR1 DFQATT, CDR2 SNEGSKA (reference sequence). Trimming cost V 6 bases and J 9 bases; bases outside gene matches: 7. The CDR3 is 12 amino acids. These data come from a study of T cell repertoires in cytomegalovirus infection. As for the study in general: CMV infection plus the matching HLA type was flagged by public TCR beta signatures.

TCRdb called the reads again in MiXCR, with one record for every CDR3 protein. The sample has around 310,000 distinct CDR3 sequences, roughly 15% seen once; the top ten hold around 12%. Source material: PBMCs. The receptor comes from a human donor in good health (CMV status not recorded). Some clones in this sample may be carry-over from other donors' samples. The V and J genes are TRBV20-1 and TRBJ2-2, with 7 bases fitting TRBD1. Here the CDR3 reads CSATGTARELFF. As DNA, the CDR3 is TGCAGTGCGACCGGGACAGCCCGGGAGCTGTTTTTT.